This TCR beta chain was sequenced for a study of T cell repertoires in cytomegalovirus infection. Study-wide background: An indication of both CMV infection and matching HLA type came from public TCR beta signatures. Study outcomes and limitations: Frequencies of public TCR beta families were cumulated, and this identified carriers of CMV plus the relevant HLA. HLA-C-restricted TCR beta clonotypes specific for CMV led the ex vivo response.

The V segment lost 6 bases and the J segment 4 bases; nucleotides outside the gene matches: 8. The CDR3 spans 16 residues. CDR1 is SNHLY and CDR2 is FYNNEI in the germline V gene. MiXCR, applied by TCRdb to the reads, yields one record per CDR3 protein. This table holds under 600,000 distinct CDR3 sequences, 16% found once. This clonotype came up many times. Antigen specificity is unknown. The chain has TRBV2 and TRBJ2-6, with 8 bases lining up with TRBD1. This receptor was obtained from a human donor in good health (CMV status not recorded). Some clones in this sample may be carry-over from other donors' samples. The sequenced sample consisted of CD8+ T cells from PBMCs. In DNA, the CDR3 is TGTGCCAGCAGCCCCGGACAGGGCGCCGGGGCCAACGTCCTGACTTTC. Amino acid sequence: CASSPGQGAGANVLTF.